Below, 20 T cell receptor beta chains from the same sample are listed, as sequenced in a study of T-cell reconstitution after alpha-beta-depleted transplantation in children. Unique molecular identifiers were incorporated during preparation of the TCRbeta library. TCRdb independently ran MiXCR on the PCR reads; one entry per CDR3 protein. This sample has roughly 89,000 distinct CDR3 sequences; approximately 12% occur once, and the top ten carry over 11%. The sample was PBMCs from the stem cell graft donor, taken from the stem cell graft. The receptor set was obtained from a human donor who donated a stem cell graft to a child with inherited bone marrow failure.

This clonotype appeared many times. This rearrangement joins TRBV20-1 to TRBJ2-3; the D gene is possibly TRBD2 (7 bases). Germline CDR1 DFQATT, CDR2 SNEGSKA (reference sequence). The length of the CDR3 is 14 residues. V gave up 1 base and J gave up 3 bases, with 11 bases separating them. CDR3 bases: TGCAGTGCTAGAGTCAGGGGACTAACAGATACGCAGTATTTT. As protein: CSARVRGLTDTQYF.

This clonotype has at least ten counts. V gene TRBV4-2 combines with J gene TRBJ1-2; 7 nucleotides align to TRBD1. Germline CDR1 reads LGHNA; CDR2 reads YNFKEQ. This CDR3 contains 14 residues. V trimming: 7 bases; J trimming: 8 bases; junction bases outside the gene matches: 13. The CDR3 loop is CASKSPLQGIGYTF. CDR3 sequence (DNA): TGTGCCAGCAAGTCTCCGCTACAGGGGATAGGCTACACCTTC.

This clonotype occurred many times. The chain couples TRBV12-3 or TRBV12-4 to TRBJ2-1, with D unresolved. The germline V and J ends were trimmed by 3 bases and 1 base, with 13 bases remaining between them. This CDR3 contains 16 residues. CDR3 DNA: TGTGCCAGCAGTTTCGGGCGACTCGGATCCTACAATGAGCAGTTCTTC. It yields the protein CASSFGRLGSYNEQFF.

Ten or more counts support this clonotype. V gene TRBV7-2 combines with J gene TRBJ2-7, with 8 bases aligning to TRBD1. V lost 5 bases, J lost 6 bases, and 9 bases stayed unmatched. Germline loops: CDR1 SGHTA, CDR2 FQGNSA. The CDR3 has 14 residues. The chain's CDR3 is CASSRRQGTSEQYF. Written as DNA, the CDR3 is TGTGCCAGCAGCAGACGACAGGGGACCTCCGAGCAGTACTTC.

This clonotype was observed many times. DNA of the CDR3: TGTGCCAGCAGCTTAGGCGGGAGTGATTGGACCGGGGAGCTGTTTTTT. This sequence encodes CASSLGGSDWTGELFF. This sequence joins TRBV7-9 and TRBJ2-2, with 7 nucleotides matching TRBD2. The CDR3 is 16 residues long. V was pared by 1 base and J by 5 bases, with 7 bases of the junction left unmatched. Looked up from germline, CDR1 is SEHNR and CDR2 is FQNEAQ (reference sequence). The complete variable domain, with remaining parts taken from reference TRBV7-9 and TRBJ2-2, reads DTGVSQNPRHKITKRGQNVTFRCDPISEHNRLYWYRQTLGQGPEFLTYFQNEAQLEKSRLLSDRFSAERPKGSFSTLEIQRTEQGDSAMYLCASSLGGSDWTGELFFGEGSRLTVL.

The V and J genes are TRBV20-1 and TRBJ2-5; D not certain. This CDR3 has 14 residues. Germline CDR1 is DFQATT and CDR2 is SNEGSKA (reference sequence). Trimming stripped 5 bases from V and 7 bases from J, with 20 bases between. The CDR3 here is CSADSANQAGTQYF. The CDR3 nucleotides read TGCAGTGCTGATTCGGCCAACCAAGCCGGGACCCAGTACTTC.

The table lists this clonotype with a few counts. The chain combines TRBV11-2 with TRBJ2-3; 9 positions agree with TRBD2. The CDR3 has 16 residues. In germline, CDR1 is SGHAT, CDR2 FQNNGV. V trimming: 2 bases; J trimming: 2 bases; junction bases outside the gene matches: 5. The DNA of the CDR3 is TGTGCCAGCAGCTTATGGGCGGGAGGGTTCACAGATACGCAGTATTTT. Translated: CASSLWAGGFTDTQYF.

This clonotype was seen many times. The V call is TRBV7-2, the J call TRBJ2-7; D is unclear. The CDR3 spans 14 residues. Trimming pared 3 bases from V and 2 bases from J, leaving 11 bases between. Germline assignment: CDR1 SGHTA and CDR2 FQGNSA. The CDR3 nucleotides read TGTGCCAGCAGCTTTGGCAGCAATGCCTACGAGCAGTACTTC. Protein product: CASSFGSNAYEQYF.

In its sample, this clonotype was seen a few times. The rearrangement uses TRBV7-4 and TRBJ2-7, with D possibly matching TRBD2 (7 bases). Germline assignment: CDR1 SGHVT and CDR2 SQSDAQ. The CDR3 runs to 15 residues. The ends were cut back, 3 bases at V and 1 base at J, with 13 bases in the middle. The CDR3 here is CASSLGEGVSYEQYF. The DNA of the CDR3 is TGTGCCAGCAGCTTGGGGGAGGGGGTTTCCTACGAGCAGTACTTC.

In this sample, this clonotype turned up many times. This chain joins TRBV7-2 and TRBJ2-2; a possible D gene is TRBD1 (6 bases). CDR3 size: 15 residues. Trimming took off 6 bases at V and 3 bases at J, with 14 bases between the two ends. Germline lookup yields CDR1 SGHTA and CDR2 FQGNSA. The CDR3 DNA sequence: TGTGCCAGCAGGCGAGGGGGTTTGGACACCGGGGAGCTGTTTTTT. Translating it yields CASRRGGLDTGELFF.

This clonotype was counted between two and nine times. CDR3 bases: TGTGCCAGCAGCCTGACAGGGTTGGGCACAGATACGCAGTATTTT. It codes for CASSLTGLGTDTQYF. V gene TRBV5-6 combines with J gene TRBJ2-3, with TRBD1 matching over 7 bases. CDR3 length: 15 residues. Germline loops: CDR1 SGHDT, CDR2 YYEEEE. V was pared by 4 bases and J by 1 base, with 6 bases of the junction left unmatched.

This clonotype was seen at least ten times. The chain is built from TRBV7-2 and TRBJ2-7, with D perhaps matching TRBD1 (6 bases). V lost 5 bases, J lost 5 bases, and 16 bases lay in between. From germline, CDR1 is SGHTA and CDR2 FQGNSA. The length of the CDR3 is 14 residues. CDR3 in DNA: TGTGCCAGCAGCCCAGCGGACCACAGGGACGAGCAGTACTTC. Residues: CASSPADHRDEQYF.

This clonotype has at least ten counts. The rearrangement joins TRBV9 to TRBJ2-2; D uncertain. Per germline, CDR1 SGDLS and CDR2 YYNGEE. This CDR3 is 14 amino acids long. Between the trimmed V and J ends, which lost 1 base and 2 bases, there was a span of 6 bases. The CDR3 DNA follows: TGTGCCAGCAGCGTATTACAAAACACCGGGGAGCTGTTTTTT. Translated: CASSVLQNTGELFF.

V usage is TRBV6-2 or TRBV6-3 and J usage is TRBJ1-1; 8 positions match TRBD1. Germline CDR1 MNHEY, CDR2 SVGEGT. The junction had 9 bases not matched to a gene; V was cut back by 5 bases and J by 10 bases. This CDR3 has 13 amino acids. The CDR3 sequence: CASSGDRLLGAFF. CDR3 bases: TGTGCCAGCAGTGGGGACAGGCTCCTTGGAGCTTTCTTT.

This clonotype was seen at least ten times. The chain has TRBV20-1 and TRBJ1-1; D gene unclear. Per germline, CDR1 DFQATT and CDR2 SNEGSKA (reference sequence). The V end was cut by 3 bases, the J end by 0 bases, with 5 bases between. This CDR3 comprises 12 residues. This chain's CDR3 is CSARVMNTEAFF. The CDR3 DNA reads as TGCAGTGCTAGGGTGATGAACACTGAAGCTTTCTTT.

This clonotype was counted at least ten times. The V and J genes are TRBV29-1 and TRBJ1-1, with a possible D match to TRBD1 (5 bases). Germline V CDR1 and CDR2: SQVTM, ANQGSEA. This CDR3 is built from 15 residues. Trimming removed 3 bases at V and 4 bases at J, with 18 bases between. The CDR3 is CSVDTGDEVTTEAFF. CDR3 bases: TGCAGCGTTGATACGGGGGACGAAGTGACCACTGAAGCTTTCTTT.

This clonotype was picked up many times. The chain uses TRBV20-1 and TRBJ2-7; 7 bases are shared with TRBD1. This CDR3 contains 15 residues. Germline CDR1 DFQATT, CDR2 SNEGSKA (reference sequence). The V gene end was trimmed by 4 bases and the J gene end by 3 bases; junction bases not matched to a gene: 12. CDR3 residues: CSAKNGRDSSYEQYF. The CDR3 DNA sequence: TGCAGTGCTAAAAACGGCCGGGACAGCAGCTACGAGCAGTACTTC.

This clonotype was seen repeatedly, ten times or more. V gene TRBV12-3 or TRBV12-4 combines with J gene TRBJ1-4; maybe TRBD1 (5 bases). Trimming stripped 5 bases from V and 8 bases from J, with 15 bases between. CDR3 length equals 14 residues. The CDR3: CASSRTQIEEKLFF. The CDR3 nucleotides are TGTGCCAGCAGTAGGACACAGATCGAGGAAAAACTGTTTTTT.

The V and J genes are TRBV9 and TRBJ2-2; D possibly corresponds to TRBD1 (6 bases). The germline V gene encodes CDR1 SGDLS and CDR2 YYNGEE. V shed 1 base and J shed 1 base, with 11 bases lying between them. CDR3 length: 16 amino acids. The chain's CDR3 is CASSVQTGQNTGELFF. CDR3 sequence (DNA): TGTGCCAGCAGCGTACAGACAGGCCAGAACACCGGGGAGCTGTTTTTT.

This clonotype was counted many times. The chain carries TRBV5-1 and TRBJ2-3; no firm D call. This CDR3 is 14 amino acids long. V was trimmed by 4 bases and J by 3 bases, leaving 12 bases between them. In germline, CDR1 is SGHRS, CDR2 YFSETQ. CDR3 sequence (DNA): TGCGCCAGCAGCCCGGCCCCGATAACAGATACGCAGTATTTT. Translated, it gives CASSPAPITDTQYF.